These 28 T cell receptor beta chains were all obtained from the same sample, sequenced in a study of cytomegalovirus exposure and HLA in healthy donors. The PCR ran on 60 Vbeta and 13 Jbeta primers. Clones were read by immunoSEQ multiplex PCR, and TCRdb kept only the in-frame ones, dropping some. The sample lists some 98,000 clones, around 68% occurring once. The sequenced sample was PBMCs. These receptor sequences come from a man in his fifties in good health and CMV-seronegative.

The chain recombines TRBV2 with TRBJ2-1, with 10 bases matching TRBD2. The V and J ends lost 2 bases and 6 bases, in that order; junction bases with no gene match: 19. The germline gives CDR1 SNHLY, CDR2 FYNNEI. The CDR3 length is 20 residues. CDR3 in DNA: TGTGCCAGCAGTGAATTGCGGCAAGGAGGTGGGCTAGCGGGAGCCAATGAGCAGTTCTTC. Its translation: CASSELRQGGGLAGANEQFF.

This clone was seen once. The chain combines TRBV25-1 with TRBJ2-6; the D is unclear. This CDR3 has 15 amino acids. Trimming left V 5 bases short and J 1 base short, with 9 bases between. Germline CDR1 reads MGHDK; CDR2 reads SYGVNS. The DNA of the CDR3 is TGTGCCAGCAGTTGGAGCAATTCTGGGGCCAACGTCCTGACTTTC. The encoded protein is CASSWSNSGANVLTF.

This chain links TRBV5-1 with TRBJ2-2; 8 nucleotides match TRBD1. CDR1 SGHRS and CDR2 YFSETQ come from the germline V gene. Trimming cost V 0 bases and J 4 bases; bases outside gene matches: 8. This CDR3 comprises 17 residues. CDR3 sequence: CASSLVLQGASTGELFF. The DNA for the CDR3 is TGCGCCAGCAGCTTGGTCTTGCAGGGGGCGAGCACCGGGGAGCTGTTTTTT.

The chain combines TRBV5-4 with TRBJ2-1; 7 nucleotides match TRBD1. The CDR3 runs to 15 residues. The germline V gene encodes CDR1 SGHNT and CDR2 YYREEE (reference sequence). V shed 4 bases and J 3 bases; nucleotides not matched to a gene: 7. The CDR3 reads CASSRQGPIYNEQFF. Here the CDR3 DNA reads TGTGCCAGCAGCCGACAGGGCCCGATCTACAATGAGCAGTTCTTC. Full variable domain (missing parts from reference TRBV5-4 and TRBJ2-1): ETGVTQSPTHLIKTRGQQVTLRCSSQSGHNTVSWYQQALGQGPQFIFQYYREEENGRGNFPPRFSGLQFPNYSSELNVNALELDDSALYLCASSRQGPIYNEQFFGPGTRLTVL.

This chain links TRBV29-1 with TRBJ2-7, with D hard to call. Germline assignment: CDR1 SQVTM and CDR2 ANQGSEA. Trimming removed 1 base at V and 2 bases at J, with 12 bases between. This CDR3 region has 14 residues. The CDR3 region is CSVEVFAVTYEQYF. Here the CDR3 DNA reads TGCAGCGTTGAAGTCTTCGCGGTGACCTACGAGCAGTACTTC.

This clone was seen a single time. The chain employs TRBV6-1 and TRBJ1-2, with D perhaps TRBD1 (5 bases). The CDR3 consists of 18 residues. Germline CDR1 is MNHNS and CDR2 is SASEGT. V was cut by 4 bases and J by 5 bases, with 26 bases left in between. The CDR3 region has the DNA TGTGCCAGCAGTGTTAAGGTTCCCGGCCGACAGTCCCTATATGGCTACACCTTC. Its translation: CASSVKVPGRQSLYGYTF.

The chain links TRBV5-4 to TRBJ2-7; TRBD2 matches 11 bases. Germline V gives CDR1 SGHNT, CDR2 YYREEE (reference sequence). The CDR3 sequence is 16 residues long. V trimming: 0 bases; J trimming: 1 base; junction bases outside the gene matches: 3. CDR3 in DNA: TGTGCCAGCAGCTTGGGTCCTAGCGGGAGGTCCTACGAGCAGTACTTC. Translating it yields CASSLGPSGRSYEQYF.

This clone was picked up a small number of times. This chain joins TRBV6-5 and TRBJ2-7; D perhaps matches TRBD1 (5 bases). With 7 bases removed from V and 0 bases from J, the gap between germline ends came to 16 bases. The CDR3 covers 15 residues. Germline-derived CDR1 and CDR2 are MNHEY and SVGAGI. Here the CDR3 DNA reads TGTGCCAGCATGACAAGGGATCAGGGCTCCTACGAGCAGTACTTC. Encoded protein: CASMTRDQGSYEQYF.

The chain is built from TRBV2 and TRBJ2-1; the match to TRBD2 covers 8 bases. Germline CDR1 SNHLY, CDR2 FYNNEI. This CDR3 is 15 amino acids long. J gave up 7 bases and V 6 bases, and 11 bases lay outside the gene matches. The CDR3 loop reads CASSPGRVSYNEQFF. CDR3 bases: TGTGCCAGCAGCCCCGGGAGGGTTTCATATAATGAGCAGTTCTTC.

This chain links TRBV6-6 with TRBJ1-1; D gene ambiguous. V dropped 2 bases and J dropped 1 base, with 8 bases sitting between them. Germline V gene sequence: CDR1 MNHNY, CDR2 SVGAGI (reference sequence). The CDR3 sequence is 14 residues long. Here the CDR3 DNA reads TGTGCCAGCAGTTACGCGCAGGCGAACACTGAAGCTTTCTTT. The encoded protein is CASSYAQANTEAFF.

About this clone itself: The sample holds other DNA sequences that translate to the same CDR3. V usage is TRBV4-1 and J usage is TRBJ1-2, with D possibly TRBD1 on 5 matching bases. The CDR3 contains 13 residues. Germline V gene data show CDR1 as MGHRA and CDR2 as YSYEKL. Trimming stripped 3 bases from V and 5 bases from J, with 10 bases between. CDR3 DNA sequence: TGCGCCAGCAGCCACCCTGGGGCGTATGGCTACACCTTC. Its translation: CASSHPGAYGYTF.

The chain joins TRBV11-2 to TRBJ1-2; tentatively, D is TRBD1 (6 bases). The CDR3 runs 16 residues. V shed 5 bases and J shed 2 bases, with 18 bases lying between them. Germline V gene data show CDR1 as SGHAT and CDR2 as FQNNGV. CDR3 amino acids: CASSPIRGGVNYGYTF. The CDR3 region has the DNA TGTGCCAGCAGCCCGATTAGGGGGGGAGTCAACTATGGCTACACCTTC.

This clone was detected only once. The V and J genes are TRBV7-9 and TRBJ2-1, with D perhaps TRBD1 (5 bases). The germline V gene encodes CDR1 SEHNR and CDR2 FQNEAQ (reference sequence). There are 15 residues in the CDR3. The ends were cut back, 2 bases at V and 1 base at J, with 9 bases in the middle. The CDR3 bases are TGTGCCAGCAGCTTAATCCGACAGTCCTACAATGAGCAGTTCTTC. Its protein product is CASSLIRQSYNEQFF.

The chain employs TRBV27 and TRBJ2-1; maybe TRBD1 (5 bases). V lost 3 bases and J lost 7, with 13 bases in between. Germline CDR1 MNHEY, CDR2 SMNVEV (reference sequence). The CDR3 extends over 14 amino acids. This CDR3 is CASSLNGAQNEQFF. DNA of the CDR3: TGTGCCAGCAGTTTGAATGGGGCCCAAAATGAGCAGTTCTTC.

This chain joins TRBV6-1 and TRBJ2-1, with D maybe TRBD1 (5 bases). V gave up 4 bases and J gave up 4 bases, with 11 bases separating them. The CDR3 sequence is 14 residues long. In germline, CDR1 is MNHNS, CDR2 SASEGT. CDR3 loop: CASSVSPGYNEQFF. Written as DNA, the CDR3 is TGTGCCAGCAGTGTGTCCCCAGGGTACAATGAGCAGTTCTTC.

CDR3 residues: CARNRQGNTEAFF. The CDR3 DNA reads TGTGCCCGGAACCGACAGGGGAACACTGAAGCTTTCTTT. The chain joins TRBV30 to TRBJ1-1; TRBD1 aligns across 7 bases. This CDR3 contains 13 residues. Germline V gene data show CDR1 as GTSNPN and CDR2 as SVGIG (reference sequence). After removal of 8 bases from V and 1 base from J, the junction contained 7 bases not matched to a gene. The full variable domain, in which reference TRBV30 and TRBJ1-1 provide the parts outside the CDR3, is SQTIHQWPATLVQPVGSPLSLECTVEGTSNPNLYWYRQAAGRGLQLLFYSVGIGQISSEVPQNLSASRPQDRQFILSSKKLLLSDSGFYLCARNRQGNTEAFFGQGTRLTVV.

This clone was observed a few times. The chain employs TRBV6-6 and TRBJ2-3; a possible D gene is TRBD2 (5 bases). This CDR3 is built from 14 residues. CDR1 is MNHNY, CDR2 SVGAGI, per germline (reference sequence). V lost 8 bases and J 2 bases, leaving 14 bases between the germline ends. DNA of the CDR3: TGTGCCAGCGCCAGTCGGGATTCCACAGATACGCAGTATTTT. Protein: CASASRDSTDTQYF.

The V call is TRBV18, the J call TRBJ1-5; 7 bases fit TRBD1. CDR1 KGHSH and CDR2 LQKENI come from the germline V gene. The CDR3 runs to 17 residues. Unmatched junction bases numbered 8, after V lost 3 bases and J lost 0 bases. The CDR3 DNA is TGTGCCAGCTCACCCGACAGGGTGGCGTATAGCAATCAGCCCCAGCATTTT. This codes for CASSPDRVAYSNQPQHF.

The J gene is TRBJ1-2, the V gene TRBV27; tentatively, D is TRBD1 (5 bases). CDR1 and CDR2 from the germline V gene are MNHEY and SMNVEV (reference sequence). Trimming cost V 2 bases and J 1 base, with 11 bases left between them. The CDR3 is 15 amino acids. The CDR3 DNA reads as TGTGCCAGCAGTTTAGGGCAGGGTATTAACTATGGCTACACCTTC. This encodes CASSLGQGINYGYTF.

CDR3 sequence (DNA): TGCGCCAGCAGCTTGGGTCAGGGTTGGAGTGGCGAGCAGTACTTC. This sequence encodes CASSLGQGWSGEQYF. The chain links TRBV5-1 to TRBJ2-7, with D perhaps matching TRBD1 (5 bases). The germline V gene has CDR1 SGHRS and CDR2 YFSETQ. The CDR3 is 15 amino acids. The V end was cut by 0 bases, the J end by 6 bases, with 16 bases between. The variable domain in full, with the rest retrieved from reference TRBV5-1 and TRBJ2-7, is KAGVTQTPRYLIKTRGQQVTLSCSPISGHRSVSWYQQTPGQGLQFLFEYFSETQRNKGNFPGRFSGRQFSNSRSEMNVSTLELGDSALYLCASSLGQGWSGEQYFGPGTRLTVT.

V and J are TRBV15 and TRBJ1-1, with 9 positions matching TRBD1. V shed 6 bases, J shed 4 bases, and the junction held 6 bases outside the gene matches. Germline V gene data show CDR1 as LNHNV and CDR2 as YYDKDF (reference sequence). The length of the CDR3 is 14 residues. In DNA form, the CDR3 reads TGTGCCACCAGTCGGACACAGGGGGCCACTGAAGCTTTCTTT. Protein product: CATSRTQGATEAFF.

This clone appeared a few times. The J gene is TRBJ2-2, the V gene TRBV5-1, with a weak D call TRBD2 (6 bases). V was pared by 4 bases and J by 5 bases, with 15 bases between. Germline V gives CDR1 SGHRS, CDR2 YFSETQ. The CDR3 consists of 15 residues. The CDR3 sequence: CASSTGVPGTGELFF. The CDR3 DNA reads TGCGCCAGCAGCACGGGAGTACCGGGTACCGGGGAGCTGTTTTTT.

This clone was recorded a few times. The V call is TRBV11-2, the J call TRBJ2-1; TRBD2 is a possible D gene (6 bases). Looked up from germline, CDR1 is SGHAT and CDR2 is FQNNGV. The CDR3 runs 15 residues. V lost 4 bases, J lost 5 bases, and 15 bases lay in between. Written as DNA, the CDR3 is TGTGCCAGCAGCTCCTTCCCGGGACTTGACAATGAGCAGTTCTTC. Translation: CASSSFPGLDNEQFF. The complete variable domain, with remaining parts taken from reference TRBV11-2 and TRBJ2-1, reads EAGVAQSPRYKIIEKRQSVAFWCNPISGHATLYWYQQILGQGPKLLIQFQNNGVVDDSQLPKDRFSAERLKGVDSTLKIQPAKLEDSAVYLCASSSFPGLDNEQFFGPGTRLTVL.

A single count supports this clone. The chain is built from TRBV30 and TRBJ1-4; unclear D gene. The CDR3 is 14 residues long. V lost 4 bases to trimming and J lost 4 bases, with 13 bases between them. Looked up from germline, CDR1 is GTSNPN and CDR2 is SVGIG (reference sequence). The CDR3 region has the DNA TGTGCCTGGAAAGCCGCTACCGATAATGAAAAACTGTTTTTT. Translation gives CAWKAATDNEKLFF.

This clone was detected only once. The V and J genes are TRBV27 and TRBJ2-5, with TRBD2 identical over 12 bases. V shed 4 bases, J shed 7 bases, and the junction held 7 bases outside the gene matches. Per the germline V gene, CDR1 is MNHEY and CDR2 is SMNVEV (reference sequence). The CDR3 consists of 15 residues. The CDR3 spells CASSWTSGAPGTQYF. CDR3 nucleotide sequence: TGTGCCAGCAGTTGGACTAGCGGGGCCCCCGGGACCCAGTACTTC.

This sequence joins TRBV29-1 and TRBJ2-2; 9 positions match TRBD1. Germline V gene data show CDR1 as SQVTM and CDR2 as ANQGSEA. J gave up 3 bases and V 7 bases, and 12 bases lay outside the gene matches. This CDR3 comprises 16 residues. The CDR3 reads CSGRVTGGADTGELFF. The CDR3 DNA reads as TGCAGCGGACGAGTAACAGGGGGCGCCGACACCGGGGAGCTGTTTTTT.

The CDR3 DNA sequence: TGTGCCAGCAGCCGGGGGGGTCGCGCGAACACCGGGGAGCTGTTTTTT. Protein sequence: CASSRGGRANTGELFF. V and J are TRBV7-2 and TRBJ2-2; 8 positions agree with TRBD2. The CDR3 covers 16 residues. Looked up from germline, CDR1 is SGHTA and CDR2 is FQGNSA. Trimming cost V 5 bases and J 0 bases; bases outside gene matches: 5.

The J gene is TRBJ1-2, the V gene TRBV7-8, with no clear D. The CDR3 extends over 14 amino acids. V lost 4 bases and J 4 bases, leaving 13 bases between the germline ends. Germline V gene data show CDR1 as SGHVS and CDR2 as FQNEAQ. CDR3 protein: CASSSSRSSYGYTF. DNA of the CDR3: TGTGCCAGCAGCTCAAGTCGGAGTAGCTATGGCTACACCTTC.